This section outlines one TCR beta chain sequence together with its context. Data came from immunoSEQ multiplex PCR; TCRdb stores just in-frame clones and leaves some out. The table has about 380,000 clones, roughly 85% seen once. There are 15 residues in the CDR3. The V segment lost 7 bases and the J segment 3 bases; nucleotides outside the gene matches: 9. Looked up from germline, CDR1 is SGHTA and CDR2 is FQGNSA. This specimen comes from a study of blood T cell repertoires in COVID-19. V and J are TRBV7-2 and TRBJ2-7, with 10 bases identical to TRBD2. The receptor's source is a woman aged 18-29 years with acute or convalescent COVID-19. The sequenced material came from peripheral blood. CDR3 in amino acids: CASTLISGGVYEQYF. The CDR3 DNA reads TGTGCCAGCACCTTGATAAGCGGGGGGGTCTACGAGCAGTACTTC.